This TCR beta chain emerged from a study of blood T cell repertoires in COVID-19. In the study overall: From T cells, B-cell-depleted T cells, or PBMCs came the material, which was cDNA or gDNA.

Generated by immunoSEQ multiplex PCR, the TCRdb table keeps only in-frame clones and is missing some. The sample yields about 150,000 clones, less than 90% seen once. This clone was counted a single time. Germline CDR1 MDHEN, CDR2 SYDVKM. With 10 bases removed from V and 3 bases from J, the gap between germline ends came to 19 bases. The CDR3 covers 15 residues. The chain recombines TRBV28 with TRBJ1-3, with a possible D match to TRBD1 (5 bases). This sequence was found in an older woman with acute or convalescent COVID-19. Source material: peripheral blood. The CDR3 here is CAIGSKGLGGNTIYF. The CDR3 DNA follows: TGTGCCATTGGTAGTAAGGGACTCGGTGGAAACACCATATATTTT.